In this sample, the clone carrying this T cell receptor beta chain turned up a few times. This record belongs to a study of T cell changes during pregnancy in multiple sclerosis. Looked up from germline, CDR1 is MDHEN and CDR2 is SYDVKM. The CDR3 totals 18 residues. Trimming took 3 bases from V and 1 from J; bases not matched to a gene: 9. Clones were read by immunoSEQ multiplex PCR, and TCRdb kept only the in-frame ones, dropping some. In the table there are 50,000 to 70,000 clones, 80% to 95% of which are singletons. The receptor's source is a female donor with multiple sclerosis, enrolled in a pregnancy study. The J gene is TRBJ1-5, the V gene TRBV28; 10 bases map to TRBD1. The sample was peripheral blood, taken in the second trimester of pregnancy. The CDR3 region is CASSFLDRGKRSNQPQHF. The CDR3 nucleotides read TGTGCCAGCAGTTTCCTGGACAGGGGGAAGAGGAGCAATCAGCCCCAGCATTTT.